This T cell receptor beta chain was retrieved from a study of OX40 agonist ivuxolimab in advanced cancers. Whole-study context: The study reported partial responses in three patients: one hepatocellular carcinoma, two cutaneous melanoma.

The V gene lost 4 bases and the J gene lost 9 bases, with 14 bases spanning the gap. The CDR3 totals 13 residues. Germline CDR1 SGHNT, CDR2 YYREEE (reference sequence). Baseline was the first blood sampling point, followed by cycle 4 day 1 and cycle 7 day 1. This clone was picked up one time. Its antigen is as yet unknown. Study observations and caveats: People who partly responded at 0.1-3.0 mg/kg had some of the least clonal expansion seen. At 0.1 to 3.0 mg/kg, clonal expansion of CD4+ and CD8+ blood T cells had occurred by week 6.

Libraries were prepared by immunoSEQ multiplex PCR; TCRdb keeps only in-frame clonotypes and omits some of them. Among 65,000 to 85,000 clones listed, just under 85% were seen once. This TCR came from an adult with an advanced solid tumor such as melanoma, head and neck, liver or kidney cancer. The chain links TRBV5-4 to TRBJ2-1; tentative D call: TRBD2 (5 bases). The sequencing here drew on CD4+ or CD8+ T cells sorted from blood, taken in a trial of the OX40 agonist ivuxolimab. The chain's CDR3 is CASSPTSLGEQFF. CDR3 DNA sequence: TGTGCCAGCAGCCCTACTAGTTTAGGTGAGCAGTTCTTC.